This T cell receptor beta chain appears in the sequencing data of a study of radiation and T cells in renal cell carcinoma. Time point indicated: blood 2 weeks post-SBRT. Stated treatment: 15 Gy SBRT to primary tumor, nephrectomy 4 weeks later. The CDR3 consists of 12 residues. After removal of 3 bases from V and 8 bases from J, the junction contained 4 bases not matched to a gene. CDR1 and CDR2 from the germline V gene are SQVTM and ANQGSEA. Measured with immunoSEQ multiplex PCR; TCRdb has only the in-frame clones, and not every one. The sample yields more than 20,000 clones, over 70% seen once. This sequence was found in a man aged 60 to 69 with renal cell carcinoma. The V and J genes are TRBV29-1 and TRBJ1-2, with 9 bases lining up with TRBD1. Specimen: blood, collected from a patient whose treatment included radiotherapy and nephrectomy. The CDR3 reads CSVERTGVGYTF. As DNA, the CDR3 is TGCAGCGTTGAGAGGACAGGGGTAGGCTACACCTTC. Combining the CDR3 with reference TRBV29-1 and TRBJ1-2 gives the whole variable domain SAVISQKPSRDICQRGTSLTIQCQVDSQVTMMFWYRQQPGQSLTLIATANQGSEATYESGFVIDKFPISRPNLTFSTLTVSNMSPEDSSIYLCSVERTGVGYTFGSGTRLTVV.